A selection of T cell receptor beta chains follows, all from one sample in a study of cytomegalovirus exposure and HLA in healthy donors. Data came from immunoSEQ multiplex PCR; TCRdb stores just in-frame clones and leaves some out. The repertoire holds approximately 100,000 clones, with about 76% as singletons. The sample comprised PBMCs. These receptors all stem from a woman in her 40s in good health and CMV-seropositive. Both conserved end residues are part of each CDR3.

v_call cdr3_aa
TRBV27 CASSPPGTEAFF
TRBV18 CASSLTTEKAANEKLFF
TRBV18 CASSPRTGSDQPQHF
TRBV5-1 CASSWGQNTEAFF
TRBV14 CASSQAGYPQETQYF
TRBV6-1 CASSDIQGNYQPQHF
TRBV6-1 CASRLGQGGTDTQYF
TRBV6-5 CASSYSKAGGYGYTF
TRBV15 CATSRQGLYNSPLHF
TRBV15 CATSRGGRVGVEQYF
TRBV21-1 CASSRRTGSLNTEAFF
TRBV10-3 CAISESPSGYTDTQYF
TRBV7-7 CASSRTTISTGELFF
TRBV13 CASSSWTGEAFF
TRBV4-2 CASSPLTSGGARDTQYF
TRBV4-1 CASSQVGSNQPQHF